The 12 T cell receptor beta chains below come from one sample, sequenced in a study of blood T cell repertoires in COVID-19. Assay: immunoSEQ multiplex PCR; the TCRdb copy retains only in-frame clones and omits some. The sample lists a few thousand clones, over 75% occurring once. Sequencing used peripheral blood. These receptors were obtained from a man in his sixties or seventies with active COVID-19.

The chain is built from TRBV18 and TRBJ1-5; 7 bases are shared with TRBD1. V dropped 4 bases and J dropped 4; count of bases not matched to a gene: 7. The CDR3 has 15 amino acids. Germline V gene data show CDR1 as KGHSH and CDR2 as LQKENI. The CDR3 protein is CASSLSEQGNQPQHF. In DNA form, the CDR3 reads TGTGCCAGCTCACTGTCCGAACAGGGGAATCAGCCCCAGCATTTT.

This clone was observed a handful of times. The CDR3 here is CASSLVRGSGEKLFF. The CDR3 bases are TGTGCCAGCAGCTTAGTGAGGGGGTCAGGTGAAAAACTGTTTTTT. This rearrangement joins TRBV11-2 to TRBJ1-4, with a tentative D call TRBD1 (6 bases). The CDR3 contains 15 residues. Deletions cut 1 base from V and 7 bases from J, with 13 bases between. The germline V gene has CDR1 SGHAT and CDR2 FQNNGV.

About this clone: A read error may account for a junction end that differs from germline. The rearrangement links TRBV5-4 to TRBJ2-2; tentatively, D is TRBD2 (5 bases). Germline lookup yields CDR1 SGHNT and CDR2 YYREEE (reference sequence). There are 18 residues in the CDR3. The CDR3 nucleotides read TGTGCCAGCAGCTTGGAGTCCCTGGGTGCAGCCGAACACCGGGGAGCTGTTTTT. Translated: CASSLESLGAAEHRGAVF.

V gene TRBV30 combines with J gene TRBJ2-7, with 8 bases identical to TRBD1. The CDR3 contains 13 residues. V trimming: 2 bases; J trimming: 3 bases; junction bases outside the gene matches: 3. In germline, CDR1 is GTSNPN, CDR2 SVGIG (reference sequence). This CDR3 is CAWSPGQVYEQYF. The CDR3 DNA is TGTGCCTGGAGTCCGGGACAGGTCTACGAGCAGTACTTC.

V gene TRBV3-1 (or the pseudogene TRBV3-2) combines with J gene TRBJ1-2; 7 bases are a match to TRBD1. V was clipped by 6 bases and J by 4 bases; unmatched bases: 5. The length of the CDR3 is 13 residues. Germline lookup yields CDR1 LGHDT and CDR2 YNNKEL (reference sequence). The CDR3 spells CASSQGTAYGYTF. The CDR3 coding sequence is TGTGCCAGCAGTCAGGGGACAGCCTATGGCTACACCTTC.

This rearrangement joins TRBV5-1 to TRBJ2-7, with D tentatively TRBD1 (6 bases). V shed 1 base and J shed 5 bases, with 13 bases lying between them. Germline V gives CDR1 SGHRS, CDR2 YFSETQ. The CDR3 extends over 14 amino acids. This CDR3 is CASSLSQGSHEQYF. In DNA form, the CDR3 reads TGCGCCAGCAGCTTGTCCCAGGGGTCTCACGAGCAGTACTTC.

This rearrangement joins TRBV5-8 to TRBJ1-2; 7 bases are a match to TRBD1. J was trimmed by 0 bases and V by 3 bases; bases with no gene match: 5. From germline, CDR1 is SGHTS and CDR2 YDEGEE. The CDR3 is 15 amino acids. The CDR3, as DNA: TGTGCCAGCAGCTCACCCGGGACAGCTAACTATGGCTACACCTTC. Translated, it gives CASSSPGTANYGYTF.

This clone was recorded a few times. This chain links TRBV7-8 with TRBJ2-7, with TRBD1 as a possible D gene (5 bases). CDR3 size: 14 residues. Germline-derived CDR1 and CDR2 are SGHVS and FQNEAQ. Trimming removed 1 base from V and 3 bases from J, with 10 bases in between. DNA of the CDR3: TGTGCCAGCAGCTTAGACCAGGGCGACTACGAGCAGTACTTC. It codes for CASSLDQGDYEQYF.

This clone was recorded only once. The rearrangement uses TRBV5-1 and TRBJ1-3; D call uncertain. The CDR3 runs 18 residues. In germline, CDR1 is SGHRS, CDR2 YFSETQ. The V end was cut by 0 bases, the J end by 1 base, with 17 bases between. CDR3 region: CASSLVGEPRTSGNTIYF. The CDR3 nucleotides read TGCGCCAGCAGCTTGGTCGGGGAGCCGAGGACTTCTGGAAACACCATATATTTT. Combining the CDR3 with reference TRBV5-1 and TRBJ1-3 gives the whole variable domain KAGVTQTPRYLIKTRGQQVTLSCSPISGHRSVSWYQQTPGQGLQFLFEYFSETQRNKGNFPGRFSGRQFSNSRSEMNVSTLELGDSALYLCASSLVGEPRTSGNTIYFGEGSWLTVV.

The rearrangement uses TRBV5-1 and TRBJ1-1; D call uncertain. Germline CDR1 and CDR2: SGHRS and YFSETQ. Trimming removed 2 bases from V and 2 bases from J, with 10 bases in between. The CDR3 runs to 14 residues. CDR3 protein: CASSLWSRNTEAFF. The CDR3 region has the DNA TGCGCCAGCAGCTTATGGAGTCGTAACACTGAAGCTTTCTTT.

This clone was counted between two and nine times. The V and J genes are TRBV7-7 and TRBJ2-2; 7 bases agree with TRBD1. Germline CDR1 reads SSHAT; CDR2 reads FNYEAQ (reference sequence). The CDR3 length is 14 residues. Trimming at V came to 11 bases and at J to 4 bases, leaving 10 bases not matched to a gene. CDR3 bases: TGTGCCGCGGGTGGCCCAGGGGGCACCGGGGAGCTGTTTTTT. The encoded protein is CAAGGPGGTGELFF.

This chain links TRBV6-5 with TRBJ1-4; D ambiguous. CDR3 length equals 13 residues. CDR1 and CDR2 from the germline V gene are MNHEY and SVGAGI. V shed 10 bases and J shed 7 bases, with 16 bases lying between them. The CDR3 DNA reads TGTGCCACCGGGCGGACTGTGCTTGAAAAACTGTTTTTT. It specifies CATGRTVLEKLFF.